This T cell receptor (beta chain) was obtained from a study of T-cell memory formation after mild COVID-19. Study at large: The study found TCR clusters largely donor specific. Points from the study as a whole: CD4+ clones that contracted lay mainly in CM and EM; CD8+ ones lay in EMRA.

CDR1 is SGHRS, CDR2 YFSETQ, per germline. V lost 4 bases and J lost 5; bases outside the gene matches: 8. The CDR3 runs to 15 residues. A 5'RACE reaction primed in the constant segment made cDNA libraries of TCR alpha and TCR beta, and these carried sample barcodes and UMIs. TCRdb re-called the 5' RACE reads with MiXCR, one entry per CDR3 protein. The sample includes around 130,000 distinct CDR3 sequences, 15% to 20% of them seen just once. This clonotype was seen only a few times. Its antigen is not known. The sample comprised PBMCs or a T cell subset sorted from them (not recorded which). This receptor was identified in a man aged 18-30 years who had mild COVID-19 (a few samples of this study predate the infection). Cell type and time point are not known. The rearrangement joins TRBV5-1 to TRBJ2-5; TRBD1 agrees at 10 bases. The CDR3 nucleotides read TGCGCCAGCAGCATCTTGACAGGGGGCATGGAGACCCAGTACTTC. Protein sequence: CASSILTGGMETQYF.